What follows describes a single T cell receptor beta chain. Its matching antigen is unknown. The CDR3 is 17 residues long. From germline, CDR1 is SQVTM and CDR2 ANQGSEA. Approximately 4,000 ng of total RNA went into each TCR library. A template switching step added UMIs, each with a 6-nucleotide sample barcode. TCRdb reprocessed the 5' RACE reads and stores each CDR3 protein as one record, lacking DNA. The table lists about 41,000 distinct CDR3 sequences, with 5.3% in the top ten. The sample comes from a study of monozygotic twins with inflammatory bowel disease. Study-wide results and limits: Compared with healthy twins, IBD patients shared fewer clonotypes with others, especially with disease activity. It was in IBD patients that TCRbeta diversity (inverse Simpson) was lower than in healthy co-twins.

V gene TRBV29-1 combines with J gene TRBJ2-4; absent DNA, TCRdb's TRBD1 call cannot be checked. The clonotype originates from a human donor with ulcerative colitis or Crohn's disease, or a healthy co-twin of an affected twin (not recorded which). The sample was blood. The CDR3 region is CSVGSGRGVGAKNIQYF. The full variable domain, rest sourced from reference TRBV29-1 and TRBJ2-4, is SAVISQKPSRDICQRGTSLTIQCQVDSQVTMMFWYRQQPGQSLTLIATANQGSEATYESGFVIDKFPISRPNLTFSTLTVSNMSPEDSSIYLCSVGSGRGVGAKNIQYFGAGTRLSVL.